These 14 T cell receptor beta chains were all obtained from the same sample, sequenced in a study of CDR3 diversity in severe acne. One entry per CDR3 protein results from TCRdb running MiXCR on the PCR reads. The data hold some 85,000 distinct CDR3 sequences, with about half observed a single time. The sample comprised blood. The receptors originated from a male donor with severe acne vulgaris.

This chain uses TRBV10-3 with TRBJ2-6; 10 nucleotides match TRBD1. CDR3 length equals 17 residues. With 11 bases clipped from V and 1 base from J, the junction kept 11 bases outside the gene matches. The V gene's germline CDR1 is ENHRY and CDR2 SYGVKD. The CDR3 loop reads CAALGGQGVSGANVLTF. CDR3 DNA sequence: TGTGCCGCTCTTGGTGGACAGGGGGTATCTGGGGCCAACGTCCTGACTTTC.

This clonotype showed up many times. The V gene is TRBV4-1, the J gene TRBJ1-6; 9 bases match TRBD1. The V segment lost 1 base and the J segment 9 bases; nucleotides outside the gene matches: 4. Per germline, CDR1 MGHRA and CDR2 YSYEKL. The CDR3 is 15 residues long. The CDR3 DNA sequence: TGCGCCAGCAGCCAAGGGGGACAGGGAGGTTCACCCCTCCACTTT. Protein sequence: CASSQGGQGGSPLHF.

This chain joins TRBV7-2 and TRBJ1-2; a weak D match, TRBD1 (6 bases). CDR3 length equals 16 residues. V was pared by 6 bases and J by 0 bases, with 17 bases between. Looked up from germline, CDR1 is SGHTA and CDR2 is FQGNSA. Here the CDR3 DNA reads TGTGCCAGCAGTTTGGGGGGGCAGGCAGCTAACTATGGCTACACCTTC. Translated, it gives CASSLGGQAANYGYTF.

The rearrangement uses TRBV7-2 and TRBJ2-2, with 13 bases lining up with TRBD2. CDR1 is SGHTA, CDR2 FQGNSA, per germline. Unmatched junction bases numbered 18, after V lost 1 base and J lost 4 bases. The CDR3 is made up of 22 amino acids. The CDR3 sequence: CASSLDRPLGLAGDGGTGELFF. CDR3 nucleotide sequence: TGTGCCAGCAGCTTAGATCGGCCGCTCGGACTAGCGGGAGATGGTGGCACCGGGGAGCTGTTTTTT.

In this sample, this clonotype turned up many times. The V and J genes are TRBV29-1 and TRBJ1-2; 7 bases map to TRBD1. The ends lost 5 bases at V and 0 bases at J; junction bases unmatched: 3. The CDR3 is 13 amino acids. Germline V gene lookup returns CDR1 SQVTM and CDR2 ANQGSEA. The CDR3 DNA is TGCAGCGTTTCAACAGGGGCTAACTATGGCTACACCTTC. Translation: CSVSTGANYGYTF.

This clonotype has only a few counts. A much bigger clone sits one base away, suggesting this may be a read error. The chain is built from TRBV6-1 and TRBJ2-7; either TRBD1 or TRBD2 may fit D (7 bases each). Trimming pared 4 bases from V and 2 bases from J, leaving 15 bases between. Germline CDR1 reads MNHNS; CDR2 reads SASEGT. The CDR3 spans 15 residues. CDR3 in DNA: TGTGCCAGCAGTGCAGAGGGGGCGGGGGCCTACGAGCAGTACTTC. Translated, it gives CASSAEGAGAYEQYF.

Worth noting for this clonotype: Since a much larger clone is just one base distant, this may be a read error. This chain links TRBV9 with TRBJ2-1; 8 bases are shared with TRBD2. The CDR3 is 14 residues long. Germline V gene lookup returns CDR1 SGDLS and CDR2 YYNGEE. Germline trimming cut 4 bases from V and 10 bases from J; bases unmatched to any gene: 10. The CDR3 sequence: CASSPGLVFWEQFF. The DNA of the CDR3 is TGTGCCAGCAGCCCGGGACTAGTATTTTGGGAGCAGTTCTTC.

This clonotype was seen only a few times. The chain couples TRBV27 to TRBJ2-1; TRBD2 might be the D (5 bases). Trimming removed 8 bases from V and 10 bases from J, with 18 bases in between. CDR1 MNHEY and CDR2 SMNVEV come from the germline V gene (reference sequence). The CDR3 contains 13 residues. The CDR3 region is CASSLAGSGEQFF. DNA for the CDR3: TGTGCCAGCTCCCTCGCGGGCTCGGGCGAGCAGTTCTTC.

The chain couples TRBV4-1 to TRBJ2-1; TRBD2 matches 9 bases. In germline, CDR1 is MGHRA, CDR2 YSYEKL. The V and J ends lost 2 bases and 2 bases, in that order; junction bases with no gene match: 4. The CDR3 length is 16 residues. Here the CDR3 reads CASSQKGGGAYNEQFF. The CDR3 DNA sequence: TGCGCCAGCAGCCAAAAAGGCGGGGGGGCCTACAATGAGCAGTTCTTC.

The chain's CDR3 is CSVEGSGQPQHF. For the CDR3, the DNA is TGCAGCGTTGAGGGGAGCGGTCAGCCCCAGCATTTT. This chain joins TRBV29-1 and TRBJ1-5; unclear D gene. V shed 3 bases and J shed 6 bases, with 9 bases lying between them. This CDR3 region has 12 residues. The germline gives CDR1 SQVTM, CDR2 ANQGSEA.

This clonotype showed up just a few times. The genes are TRBV28 and TRBJ2-7, with D perhaps matching TRBD1 or TRBD2 (6 bases each). The CDR3 extends over 14 amino acids. In germline, CDR1 is MDHEN, CDR2 SYDVKM. Trimming left V 3 bases short and J 3 bases short, with 12 bases between. The CDR3 DNA sequence: TGTGCCAGCAGTTTGTCCGGGGGCTTCTACGAGCAGTACTTC. The encoded protein is CASSLSGGFYEQYF.

V and J are TRBV29-1 and TRBJ2-3, with 7 positions matching TRBD1. V was clipped by 0 bases and J by 6 bases; unmatched bases: 3. The CDR3 runs 13 residues. Germline CDR1 SQVTM, CDR2 ANQGSEA. CDR3: CSVEDDRADTQYF. In DNA form, the CDR3 reads TGCAGCGTTGAAGATGACAGGGCCGATACGCAGTATTTT.

This clonotype was counted at least ten times. This sequence joins TRBV20-1 and TRBJ2-3, with D hard to call. Germline V gene data show CDR1 as DFQATT and CDR2 as SNEGSKA (reference sequence). V dropped 4 bases and J dropped 7 bases, with 12 bases sitting between them. The length of the CDR3 is 12 residues. The CDR3 coding sequence is TGCAGTGCTAATCGTTTCGGAAATACGCAGTATTTT. Amino acids: CSANRFGNTQYF.

As concerns this clonotype: A much larger clone sits a single nucleotide away, making a read error possible. The chain employs TRBV5-1 and TRBJ2-2, with D possibly being TRBD2 (6 bases). This CDR3 contains 16 residues. Germline CDR1 reads SGHRS; CDR2 reads YFSETQ. The CDR3 loop is CASSLDGVQGRRELLF. DNA of the CDR3: TGCGCCAGCAGCTTGGACGGGGTGCAGGGAAGGAGGGAGCTGCTTTTT.